The T cell receptor beta chain described here comes from a study of cytomegalovirus exposure and HLA in healthy donors. Study results and limitations: Later analysis demonstrated an association between a missense DCLRE1C variant and TCR beta V- and J-gene trimming.

The PCR made use of 60 Vbeta and 13 Jbeta primers. This table comes from immunoSEQ multiplex PCR, and its TCRdb copy is limited to in-frame clones, with some not included. The sample lists roughly 110,000 clones; approximately 80% were seen once. About this clone: Its specificity is unknown.

This receptor was obtained from a man aged 40-50 years in good health and CMV-seropositive. Sequences were obtained from PBMCs.

Here the CDR3 reads CASSSRYEQYF. In nucleotides, the CDR3 is TGTGCCAGCAGTTCCAGGTACGAGCAGTACTTC. The genes are TRBV28 and TRBJ2-7; D is undetermined. The CDR3 consists of 11 residues. Germline V gives CDR1 MDHEN, CDR2 SYDVKM. V was trimmed by 4 bases and J by 4 bases, leaving 5 bases between them. The variable domain in full, completed from reference TRBV28 and TRBJ2-7, reads DVKVTQSSRYLVKRTGEKVFLECVQDMDHENMFWYRQDPGLGLRLIYFSYDVKMKEKGDIPEGYSVSREKKERFSLILESASTNQTSMYLCASSSRYEQYFGPGTRLTVT.